Shown below are 20 T cell receptor beta chains from a single sample sequenced in a study of CD8+ T cells in alopecia areata. Once RNA had been extracted, it was reverse transcribed into cDNA to act as the sequencing template. Clones were sequenced by immunoSEQ multiplex PCR, and TCRdb holds only the in-frame ones, with some missing. Among roughly 130,000 clones, over 50% were seen once, and the ten largest hold roughly 4.3%. The sequencing used CD4+ T cells sorted from blood, collected at week 0. These receptors were obtained from a human donor with alopecia areata.

The chain joins TRBV10-3 to TRBJ2-3; weak D call: TRBD2 (6 bases). Deletions cut 8 bases from V and 4 bases from J, with 10 bases between. The CDR3 covers 12 residues. Germline loops: CDR1 ENHRY, CDR2 SYGVKD. DNA of the CDR3: TGTGCCATCGGAGGGAGTGCAGATACGCAGTATTTT. Translating gives CAIGGSADTQYF.

A few counts support this clone. J is TRBJ2-3 and V is TRBV7-9, with TRBD2 identical over 8 bases. CDR1 SEHNR and CDR2 FQNEAQ come from the germline V gene (reference sequence). CDR3 length equals 15 residues. V gave up 5 bases and J gave up 0 bases; unmatched junction bases: 4. The DNA for the CDR3 is TGTGCCAGCAGCCCGGGGGGGGCTAGCACAGATACGCAGTATTTT. It codes for CASSPGGASTDTQYF.

This chain joins TRBV6-6 and TRBJ1-5; weak D call: TRBD1 (5 bases). V lost 7 bases and J 2 bases, leaving 15 bases between the germline ends. CDR3 size: 15 residues. Germline assignment: CDR1 MNHNY and CDR2 SVGAGI (reference sequence). The CDR3 spells CASTRGIGGNQPQHF. The CDR3 DNA sequence: TGTGCCAGCACCCGGGGGATCGGCGGCAATCAGCCCCAGCATTTT.

V usage is TRBV5-1 and J usage is TRBJ2-7; D possibly uses TRBD1 or TRBD2 (5 bases each). Germline CDR1 SGHRS, CDR2 YFSETQ. The CDR3 covers 15 residues. Between the trimmed V and J ends, which lost 1 base and 2 bases, there was a span of 13 bases. The DNA for the CDR3 is TGCGCCAGCAGCTTGATCGGGACCAGGGCCTACGAGCAGTACTTC. This translates into CASSLIGTRAYEQYF.

Only a few counts were recorded for this clone. The V gene is TRBV15, the J gene TRBJ1-5; no clear D gene. Germline assignment: CDR1 LNHNV and CDR2 YYDKDF (reference sequence). V gave up 1 base and J gave up 3 bases, with 4 bases separating them. This CDR3 is built from 13 residues. The CDR3 bases are TGTGCCACCAGCAGAGGGATCAATCAGCCCCAGCATTTT. It codes for CATSRGINQPQHF.

The table lists this clone with a few counts. The chain carries TRBV5-1 and TRBJ1-5; D gene ambiguous. The CDR3 loop spans 14 amino acids. Germline values: CDR1 SGHRS, CDR2 YFSETQ. Between the trimmed V and J ends, which lost 0 bases and 6 bases, there was a span of 10 bases. The CDR3 DNA reads as TGCGCCAGCAGCTTGGCCGGAGGGTCTCAGCCCCAGCATTTT. This encodes CASSLAGGSQPQHF.

This rearrangement joins TRBV5-5 to TRBJ2-2; TRBD2 matches at 9 bases. This CDR3 contains 17 residues. The germline gives CDR1 SGHKS, CDR2 YYEKEE (reference sequence). Trimming took 2 bases from V and 0 from J; bases not matched to a gene: 5. The CDR3 coding sequence is TGTGCCAGCAGCTTTTCTAGCGGGGCCGCGAACACCGGGGAGCTGTTTTTT. Protein product: CASSFSSGAANTGELFF.

This sequence joins TRBV5-1 and TRBJ1-5; tentative D call: TRBD1 (5 bases). This CDR3 contains 15 residues. V was trimmed by 1 base and J by 3 bases, leaving 11 bases between them. Germline V CDR1 and CDR2: SGHRS, YFSETQ. The CDR3 DNA sequence: TGCGCCAGCAGCTTGCAGGGAGGGGACAATCAGCCCCAGCATTTT. Its protein product is CASSLQGGDNQPQHF.

The count of this clone is one. The rearrangement joins TRBV5-1 to TRBJ1-1; D unresolved. Germline lookup yields CDR1 SGHRS and CDR2 YFSETQ. The CDR3 loop spans 15 amino acids. Trimming took 4 bases from V and 3 from J, leaving 16 bases between them. The CDR3 DNA is TGCGCCAGCAGCAATTCGGGTTGGTTCGACACTGAAGCTTTCTTT. This gives the protein CASSNSGWFDTEAFF.

This rearrangement joins TRBV4-3 to TRBJ1-2, with D tentatively TRBD1 (5 bases). The CDR3 is 16 amino acids. Trimming pared 0 bases from V and 5 bases from J, leaving 16 bases between. Germline CDR1 is LGHNA and CDR2 is YSLEER. CDR3: CASSQDYETERYGYTF. The CDR3 DNA follows: TGCGCCAGCAGCCAAGATTACGAGACAGAGAGATATGGCTACACCTTC.

This chain uses TRBV6-1 with TRBJ2-5, with 8 bases that match TRBD1. V lost 6 bases to trimming and J lost 1 base; unmatched junction nucleotides: 4. Germline CDR1 and CDR2: MNHNS and SASEGT. The CDR3 is 14 amino acids. The DNA of the CDR3 is TGTGCCAGCAGGGAAACAGGGGGCCAAGAGACCCAGTACTTC. This codes for CASRETGGQETQYF.

The chain recombines TRBV6-5 with TRBJ1-1; D unresolved. Per germline, CDR1 MNHEY and CDR2 SVGAGI. V was pared by 3 bases and J by 3 bases, with 2 bases between. CDR3 size: 11 residues. The DNA of the CDR3 is TGTGCCAGCAGTTATTACACTGAAGCTTTCTTT. Translated, it gives CASSYYTEAFF.

A few counts support this clone. The rearrangement links TRBV7-2 to TRBJ2-7; no firm D call. CDR1 is SGHTA, CDR2 FQGNSA, per germline. The CDR3 extends over 14 amino acids. V gave up 3 bases and J gave up 2 bases, with 11 bases separating them. The CDR3 DNA reads TGTGCCAGCAGCTTCATGGGGTTCGCCTACGAGCAGTACTTC. Its translation: CASSFMGFAYEQYF.

The chain joins TRBV6-5 to TRBJ2-5; 9 bases match TRBD2. The length of the CDR3 is 16 residues. After removal of 2 bases from V and 1 base from J, the junction contained 5 bases not matched to a gene. Germline V lookup: CDR1 MNHEY, CDR2 SVGAGI. The CDR3 is CASSYAGLASQETQYF. CDR3 DNA sequence: TGTGCCAGCAGTTACGCGGGACTAGCTAGCCAAGAGACCCAGTACTTC.

The chain combines TRBV27 with TRBJ1-2, with D perhaps TRBD1 (6 bases). Germline lookup yields CDR1 MNHEY and CDR2 SMNVEV (reference sequence). The CDR3 covers 15 residues. Trimming shortened V by 4 bases and J by 4 bases, and 16 bases separated the two germline ends. CDR3 protein: CASSSPDSPSYGYTF. CDR3 in DNA: TGTGCCAGCAGTTCCCCGGACAGCCCTTCCTATGGCTACACCTTC.

The rearrangement joins TRBV10-2 to TRBJ1-1; D not certain. The CDR3 contains 11 residues. Germline CDR1 is WSHSY and CDR2 is SAAADI. The V end lost 3 bases, the J end lost 10 bases, and 9 bases lay between the germline ends. In DNA, the CDR3 is TGCGCCAGCAGTGATCGGCGCGCAGCTTTCTTT. Encoded protein: CASSDRRAAFF.

This clone was seen at least ten times. The chain employs TRBV28 and TRBJ1-2, with 10 positions matching TRBD1. V was pared by 4 bases and J by 5 bases, with 10 bases of the junction left unmatched. The CDR3 extends over 16 amino acids. The germline gives CDR1 MDHEN, CDR2 SYDVKM. The CDR3 spells CASSSLTGGQGYGYTF. CDR3 in DNA: TGTGCCAGCAGTTCCTTGACAGGGGGACAGGGGTATGGCTACACCTTC.

The CDR3 reads CASSMRLAGVGETQYF. In DNA, the CDR3 is TGTGCCAGCAGCATGAGACTAGCGGGAGTTGGAGAGACCCAGTACTTC. The chain uses TRBV21-1 and TRBJ2-5; the table gives TRBD2 as D, unverified against the DNA. TRBV21-1 is an annotated pseudogene. CDR3 length: 16 amino acids.

This clone has just a few counts. V usage is TRBV28 and J usage is TRBJ2-7; D remains ambiguous. There are 11 residues in the CDR3. From germline, CDR1 is MDHEN and CDR2 SYDVKM. V gave up 7 bases and J gave up 2 bases, with 6 bases separating them. CDR3 nucleotides: TGTGCCAGCACCGCGACCTACGAGCAGTACTTC. Translating it yields CASTATYEQYF. Full variable domain (rest looked up from reference TRBV28 and TRBJ2-7): DVKVTQSSRYLVKRTGEKVFLECVQDMDHENMFWYRQDPGLGLRLIYFSYDVKMKEKGDIPEGYSVSREKKERFSLILESASTNQTSMYLCASTATYEQYFGPGTRLTVT.

This clone was found a few times. The chain employs TRBV4-3 and TRBJ2-3; D is uncertain. The CDR3 contains 15 residues. Germline loops: CDR1 LGHNA, CDR2 YSLEER. Between the trimmed V and J ends, which lost 0 bases and 0 bases, there was a span of 7 bases. The CDR3 region has the DNA TGCGCCAGCAGCCAAGATCAACGGAGCACAGATACGCAGTATTTT. It encodes CASSQDQRSTDTQYF.